This T cell receptor beta chain was observed in a study of blood T cell repertoires in COVID-19. Between the trimmed V and J ends, which lost 0 bases and 8 bases, there was a span of 7 bases. Germline CDR1 reads SGHTA; CDR2 reads FQGTGA. CDR3 length: 13 amino acids. This clone was recorded once. Cohort placement rested on clinical history that participants reported themselves. What the recovered Cohort 3 donors had was two negative PCRs, clearance, or symptom resolution. TCRdb's copy holds only in-frame clones and misses some; the assay was immunoSEQ multiplex PCR. The sample records approximately 240,000 clones, 90% to 95% being singletons.

Sequencing used PBMCs or T cells enriched from blood (not recorded which). The gene calls are TRBV7-3 and TRBJ2-2, with D uncertain. This receptor was taken from a young woman who had recovered from COVID-19. The CDR3 DNA follows: TGTGCCAGCAGCTTAACATCCGTGGGGGAGCTGTTTTTT. Amino acids: CASSLTSVGELFF.